A few counts support the clone carrying this T cell receptor (beta chain). Its cognate antigen is unknown. Trimming took 2 bases from V and 5 from J, leaving 14 bases between them. CDR3 size: 14 residues. In germline, CDR1 is SGHRS, CDR2 YFSETQ. This entry comes from a study of somatic mutations in cytotoxic T cells in rheumatoid arthritis. The study's findings and limits: For rheumatoid arthritis patients, the slight TRBV07 underrepresentation lacked multiple-comparison adjustment.

Blood donors of median age roughly 50 years (range roughly 21-80), 55% of them female, formed the healthy controls. TCRdb's table, derived via immunoSEQ multiplex PCR, lists solely in-frame clones and lacks some. The table includes more than 35,000 clones, about 84% detected once. Input material: CD8+ T cells sorted from blood. V gene TRBV5-1 combines with J gene TRBJ2-7; possibly TRBD2 for D (6 bases). The sequence came from a middle-aged man in good health. CDR3 nucleotides: TGCGCCAGCAGCTTTAGCGGACGACTCGACGAGCAGTACTTC. Its protein product is CASSFSGRLDEQYF.